The present T cell receptor beta chain was sequenced within a study of blood T cell repertoires in COVID-19. About the study: The origin of the acute and convalescent COVID-19 samples was the United States, Italy and Spain.

V was shortened by 0 bases and J by 5 bases, with 12 bases between the two germline ends. In germline, CDR1 is LGHNA, CDR2 YNFKEQ. The CDR3 extends over 15 amino acids. Under the authors' procedure: How many nucleated cells were present was estimated from reference gene primer amplification. The repertoire was sequenced with immunoSEQ multiplex PCR; TCRdb's copy has only in-frame clones and lacks some. That table furnishes V, J and clone size, whereas the DNA furnished D and trimming. Here the sample spans just over 25,000 clones, around 90% being singletons. The chain has TRBV4-2 and TRBJ2-3; tentatively, D is TRBD2 (5 bases). Sequenced: peripheral blood. The receptor's source is a man between 65 and 85 years old with acute or convalescent COVID-19. In DNA, the CDR3 is TGTGCCAGCAGCCAAGAGCGAGGGTTGGGAGATACGCAGTATTTT. It yields the protein CASSQERGLGDTQYF.